The rows below give T cell receptor beta chains drawn from one sample of a study of T cells after yellow fever vaccination. One entry per CDR3 protein results from TCRdb running MiXCR on the 5' RACE reads. The table has 300,000 to 400,000 distinct CDR3 sequences, about 9.5% seen once. The source was PBMCs, collected on the day of the first yellow fever vaccination. The source is a man between 18 and 29 years old who received the YFV17D yellow fever vaccine. Each CDR3 is given with its conserved first and last residue. The order of the fields is D gene, V gene, clone size, J gene, CDR3 protein, CDR3 DNA. D genes are given only for firm matches. The listing skips clone size in some rows; elsewhere it reads once, few, many or a size class.

TRBD1	TRBV7-2	few	TRBJ1-2	CASSLDRTRGYTF	TGTGCCAGCAGCTTGGACAGGACCAGGGGCTACACCTTC
-	TRBV6-1	few	TRBJ1-6	CASRHWGENSPLHF	TGTGCCAGCAGACATTGGGGGGAAAATTCACCCCTCCACTTT
-	TRBV24-1	-	TRBJ2-5	CATSTGRAGETQYF	TGTGCCACCAGCACAGGGCGCGCTGGAGAGACCCAGTACTTC
TRBD1	TRBV29-1	-	TRBJ1-1	CSARTGDNTEAFF	TGCAGCGCCCGAACAGGGGATAACACTGAAGCTTTCTTT
-	TRBV7-2	-	TRBJ1-6	CASSPSSGVSPLHF	TGTGCCAGCAGCCCATCCTCGGGGGTTTCACCCCTCCACTTT
TRBD2	TRBV20-1	-	TRBJ2-3	CSARDSGGRTDTQYF	TGCAGTGCTAGAGATTCGGGGGGGCGCACAGATACGCAGTATTTT
-	TRBV10-3	-	TRBJ2-7	CAISGVGRSYEQYF	TGTGCCATCAGTGGTGTTGGGAGATCCTACGAGCAGTACTTC
TRBD1	TRBV10-3	few	TRBJ2-1	CAISEGNRGYEQFF	TGTGCCATCAGTGAGGGGAACAGGGGCTATGAGCAGTTCTTC
-	TRBV4-3	-	TRBJ2-5	CASSQDVGAKTQYF	TGCGCCAGCAGCCAAGATGTGGGGGCCAAGACCCAGTACTTC
TRBD1	TRBV20-1	few	TRBJ1-6	CSARADREVNSPLHF	TGCAGTGCTAGGGCGGACAGGGAGGTTAATTCACCCCTCCACTTT
-	TRBV5-6	-	TRBJ1-1	CASSLKATEAFF	TGTGCCAGCAGCTTGAAGGCGACTGAAGCTTTCTTT
TRBD1	TRBV5-1	-	TRBJ2-3	CASSLEQGDGDTQYF	TGCGCCAGCAGCTTGGAACAGGGGGACGGAGATACGCAGTATTTT
-	TRBV20-1	few	TRBJ1-1	CSARAARANTEAFF	TGCAGTGCTAGAGCGGCCAGGGCAAACACTGAAGCTTTCTTT
TRBD1	TRBV9	few	TRBJ2-2	CASSGSTGGADTGELFF	TGTGCCAGCAGCGGCTCCACAGGGGGCGCAGACACCGGGGAGCTGTTTTTT
-	TRBV4-1	few	TRBJ2-2	CASSQAWGNTGELFF	TGCGCCAGCAGCCAAGCTTGGGGGAACACCGGGGAGCTGTTTTTT
TRBD2	TRBV25-1	few	TRBJ2-2	CASSPWTSGGSGELFF	TGTGCCAGCAGTCCTTGGACTAGCGGGGGTTCCGGGGAGCTGTTTTTT
TRBD1	TRBV27	few	TRBJ1-6	CASSLLTGGRRNSPLHF	TGTGCCAGCAGTTTATTGACAGGGGGCAGGAGGAATTCACCCCTCCACTTT
-	TRBV12-3/TRBV12-4	many	TRBJ1-3	CASGSSGNTIYF	TGTGCCAGCGGCAGCTCTGGAAACACCATATATTTT
TRBD1	TRBV19	-	TRBJ2-3	CASSSYGQAKFTDTQYF	TGTGCCAGTAGCTCCTACGGACAGGCAAAATTCACAGATACGCAGTATTTT
-	TRBV30	many	TRBJ1-5	CAYRDGRAQHF	TGTGCCTACCGGGACGGACGAGCCCAGCATTTT
-	TRBV7-9	-	TRBJ1-1	CASSSSVSMNTEAFF	TGTGCCAGCAGCTCCTCGGTCAGTATGAACACTGAAGCTTTCTTT
-	TRBV5-1	few	TRBJ2-2	CASSLAGTSNTGELFF	TGCGCCAGCAGCTTGGCCGGGACTTCGAACACCGGGGAGCTGTTTTTT
-	TRBV12-3/TRBV12-4	-	TRBJ1-2	CASRSRGDYGYTF	TGTGCCAGCAGGTCCCGGGGGGACTATGGCTACACCTTC
-	TRBV6-4	many	TRBJ2-3	CASSNRGTDTQYF	TGTGCCAGCAGCAACAGGGGCACAGATACGCAGTATTTT
-	TRBV6-2/TRBV6-3	many	TRBJ2-7	CASSKSSYEQYF	TGTGCCAGCAGTAAGAGCTCCTACGAGCAGTACTTC
-	TRBV7-9	few	TRBJ2-1	CASSKGRSSYNEQFF	TGTGCCAGCAGCAAGGGACGGAGCTCCTACAATGAGCAGTTCTTC
-	TRBV12-3/TRBV12-4	-	TRBJ2-1	CASSLNGVPEQFF	TGTGCCAGCAGTTTAAATGGAGTCCCGGAGCAGTTCTTC
-	TRBV10-3	-	TRBJ2-5	CAISESKGIQETQYF	TGTGCCATCAGTGAGTCGAAAGGGATACAAGAGACCCAGTACTTC
-	TRBV29-1	-	TRBJ1-2	CSVEDQFSSYGYTF	TGCAGCGTTGAAGACCAGTTCTCCAGCTATGGCTACACCTTC
TRBD2	TRBV11-2	few	TRBJ2-7	CASSSEAGGPYEQYF	TGTGCCAGCAGCTCGGAAGCGGGGGGCCCCTACGAGCAGTACTTC
-	TRBV7-6	many	TRBJ1-4	CASSLGQGGHEKLFF	TGTGCCAGCAGCTTAGGCCAGGGAGGGCATGAAAAACTGTTTTTT
TRBD2	TRBV5-1	few	TRBJ2-3	CASSLLAGGGIADTQYF	TGCGCCAGCAGCTTGCTAGCGGGGGGGGGTATAGCAGATACGCAGTATTTT
TRBD2	TRBV20-1	few	TRBJ2-1	CSGLAGGLNEQFF	TGCAGTGGACTAGCGGGGGGACTCAATGAGCAGTTCTTC
-	TRBV4-1	many	TRBJ1-6	CASSQTDRLNSPLHF	TGCGCCAGCAGCCAAACGGACAGATTGAATTCACCCCTCCACTTT
-	TRBV7-9	few	TRBJ2-1	CASSLSGGVDEQFF	TGTGCCAGCAGCCTTTCAGGGGGGGTGGATGAGCAGTTCTTC
-	TRBV12-3/TRBV12-4	-	TRBJ2-7	CASSPTGSEQYF	TGTGCCAGCAGTCCGACCGGGTCCGAGCAGTACTTC
-	TRBV4-1	many	TRBJ2-3	CASSSSGGFRGGTDTQYF	TGCGCCAGCAGCTCCAGCGGTGGATTCAGGGGCGGCACAGATACGCAGTATTTT
TRBD1	TRBV12-3/TRBV12-4	-	TRBJ1-3	CASSGADRRDTIYF	TGTGCCAGCAGCGGAGCGGACAGGCGGGACACCATATATTTT
TRBD2	TRBV5-1	few	TRBJ2-4	CASSLAGAGGPLTVQYF	TGCGCCAGCAGCTTGGCCGGTGCGGGGGGGCCCCTAACCGTTCAGTACTTC
TRBD1	TRBV7-2	many	TRBJ1-1	CASSGQGALTEAFF	TGTGCCAGCAGCGGACAGGGGGCTCTTACTGAAGCTTTCTTT
-	TRBV7-6	few	TRBJ1-1	CASSFLRWKNTEAFF	TGTGCCAGCAGCTTCCTCAGGTGGAAGAACACTGAAGCTTTCTTT
-	TRBV20-1	-	TRBJ1-1	CSARSLRGNTEAFF	TGCAGTGCTAGGTCCCTCAGGGGGAACACTGAAGCTTTCTTT
-	TRBV18	many	TRBJ1-2	CASSPDRNGYTF	TGTGCCAGCTCACCTGACAGAAATGGCTACACCTTC
-	TRBV18	few	TRBJ2-5	CASSPPSGRQYQETQYF	TGTGCCAGCTCACCACCATCCGGCAGACAGTACCAAGAGACCCAGTACTTC
TRBD1	TRBV27	-	TRBJ1-6	CASSAQGGRNSPLHF	TGTGCCAGCAGTGCCCAGGGGGGGCGCAATTCACCCCTCCACTTT
-	TRBV19	-	TRBJ2-5	CASSIDQETQYF	TGTGCCAGTAGTATCGACCAAGAGACCCAGTACTTC